These T cell receptor beta chains were read from a single sample in a study of blood T cell repertoires in COVID-19. The assay was immunoSEQ multiplex PCR, and TCRdb's table has in-frame clones only and misses some. Here the sample spans 200,000 to 250,000 clones, approximately 87% being singletons. Sequences were obtained from peripheral blood. The receptors stem from a woman aged 70-85 years with active or convalescent COVID-19. The conserved cysteine and the conserved F or W are not part of the CDR3 here. A D gene is named only where the DNA matches it firmly.

cdr3_aa	j_call	v_call	d_call	cdr3_length
SVDGTGNTEAF	TRBJ1-1	TRBV29-1	TRBD1	11
ASSPPNSGANVLT	TRBJ2-6	TRBV28	.	13
ASSARGGRHRDTQY	TRBJ2-3	TRBV7-9	.	14
ASSKSSGGETQY	TRBJ2-5	TRBV6-6	TRBD2	12
ASTPGGAAGYT	TRBJ1-2	TRBV12-3/TRBV12-4	.	11
SARREDEQF	TRBJ2-1	TRBV20-1	.	9
ASSVGVTAGYNEQF	TRBJ2-1	TRBV9	.	14
ASSPQTDRNSPLH	TRBJ1-6	TRBV18	.	13
ASSLVGTRGYNEQF	TRBJ2-1	TRBV11-3	.	14
ASSARGFLTEAF	TRBJ1-1	TRBV2	.	12
ASSLDAGEQY	TRBJ2-3	TRBV7-2	TRBD2	10
ASSLEGTPGANVLT	TRBJ2-6	TRBV5-1	.	14
ASRDRGNQPQH	TRBJ1-5	TRBV2	TRBD1	11
ASSLKTSGRAGELF	TRBJ2-2	TRBV5-4	TRBD2	14
ASSYDRSSYNSPLH	TRBJ1-6	TRBV6-5	.	14
ASLRGGRTGELF	TRBJ2-2	TRBV28	TRBD2	12
ASSLAGINIQY	TRBJ2-4	TRBV11-2	.	11
ASSPFLAGVGETQY	TRBJ2-5	TRBV7-2	TRBD2	14
ASSLAEDSQTYQETQY	TRBJ2-5	TRBV5-1	.	16
ASRPDSSHSPLH	TRBJ1-6	TRBV7-9	.	12
SVARGEGWEKLF	TRBJ1-4	TRBV29-1	.	12
AWSVQGRVEKLF	TRBJ1-4	TRBV30	TRBD1	12
ASSYSISGQGYT	TRBJ1-2	TRBV6-6	.	12
ASSSAGTGVVYGYT	TRBJ1-2	TRBV6-2/TRBV6-3	TRBD1	14
ASSTRFQGDYEQY	TRBJ2-7	TRBV19	.	13
ASRRGAQETQY	TRBJ2-5	TRBV25-1	.	11
ASSSRQGAGETQY	TRBJ2-5	TRBV5-1	TRBD1	13
ASSPMGRRNTGELF	TRBJ2-2	TRBV5-4	.	14
ATMTVNTGELF	TRBJ2-2	TRBV19	.	11
ASSRTSGSRDEQF	TRBJ2-1	TRBV7-9	TRBD2	13
ASSTQEGSPLH	TRBJ1-6	TRBV5-5	.	11
ATSREGGRLAGDEQF	TRBJ2-1	TRBV15	TRBD2	15
ASSQPPRGAAEAF	TRBJ1-1	TRBV4-1	.	13
ASSPPSSAKNIQY	TRBJ2-4	TRBV18	.	13
ASSSGMRASSYNEQF	TRBJ2-1	TRBV5-1	.	15
SVGVSSGHNEKLF	TRBJ1-4	TRBV29-1	.	13
ASSGYGTRDEQF	TRBJ2-1	TRBV28	.	12
ASSLDSQETQY	TRBJ2-5	TRBV13	.	11
ASSSGGRSYEQY	TRBJ2-7	TRBV6-2/TRBV6-3	TRBD2	12
ASSSMTGGRDTQY	TRBJ2-3	TRBV5-4	TRBD1	13
ASSFWTGGEGTEAF	TRBJ1-1	TRBV27	TRBD1	14
ASSTRGDTSGNTIY	TRBJ1-3	TRBV9	.	14
ASSAKRGFTDTQY	TRBJ2-3	TRBV18	TRBD2	13
ASSQALGLAGVKYNEQF	TRBJ2-1	TRBV3-1/TRBV3-2	TRBD2	17
ASSFQGYSNQPQH	TRBJ1-5	TRBV19	.	13
ASSFDRTGGELF	TRBJ2-2	TRBV7-8	.	12